This T cell receptor beta chain derives from a study of T cell changes during pregnancy in multiple sclerosis (dated by TCRdb to between 2018 and 2021). Turning to the overall study: Changes in the T cell repertoire over the course of pregnancy were examined in this study in women with multiple sclerosis.

Its CDR3 holds 16 amino acids, cysteine through phenylalanine. Only the CDR3 DNA stays, 48 bases, in frame from base 1. V ends up 5 bases short and J 5 bases short, with an unmatched junction base count of 13. CDR1 and CDR2 (LNHDA, SQIVND) derive from the germline V gene (reference sequence). In regard to this clone: The specificity of this receptor is unknown. No clone much larger than this one lies a single base away; base qualities are absent.

Library preparation employed the immunoSEQ multiplex PCR assay. TCRdb took this table from immuneACCESS and kept in-frame rearrangements with V and J called. Such tables lack part of the clones; where checked against another copy, unresolved V genes explain under half of the gap, and the rest is unexplained. The table for this sample lists roughly 72,000 clones; more than 70% of them were counted only once. About 1% of the sample comes from the top ten. The origin of this receptor is a female donor in good health, enrolled as a control in a pregnancy study. The starting material was peripheral blood, obtained in the first trimester of pregnancy. This receptor chain uses TRBV19 and TRBJ1-1, with 8 central nucleotides matching TRBD1. The DNA sequence reads TGTGCCAGTAGTCCGCAGGGGGCCCGAATTTGGACTGAAGCTTTCTTT. The resulting protein is CASSPQGARIWTEAFF. Here the CDR3 is joined to the reference TRBV19 and TRBJ1-1 genes, and the full variable domain is: DGGITQSPKYLFRKEGQNVTLSCEQNLNHDAMYWYRQDPGQGLRLIYYSQIVNDFQKGDIAEGYSVSREKKESFPLTVTSAQKNPTAFYLCASSPQGARIWTEAFFGQGTRLTVV.